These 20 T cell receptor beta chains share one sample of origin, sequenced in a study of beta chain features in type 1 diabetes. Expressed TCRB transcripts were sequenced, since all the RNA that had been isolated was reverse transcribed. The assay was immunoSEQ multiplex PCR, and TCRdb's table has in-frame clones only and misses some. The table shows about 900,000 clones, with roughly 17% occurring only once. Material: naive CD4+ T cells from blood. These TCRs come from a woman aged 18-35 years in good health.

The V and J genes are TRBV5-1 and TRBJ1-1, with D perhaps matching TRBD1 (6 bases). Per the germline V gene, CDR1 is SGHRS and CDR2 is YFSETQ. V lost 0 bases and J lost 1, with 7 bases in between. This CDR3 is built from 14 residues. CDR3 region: CASSLGTENTEAFF. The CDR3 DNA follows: TGCGCCAGCAGCTTGGGGACAGAGAACACTGAAGCTTTCTTT.

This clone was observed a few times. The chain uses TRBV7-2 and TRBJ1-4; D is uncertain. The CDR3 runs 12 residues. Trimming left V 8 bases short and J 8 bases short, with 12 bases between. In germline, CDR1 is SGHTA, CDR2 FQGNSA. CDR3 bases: TGTGCCAGCGGATGGTTGAGAGAAAAACTGTTTTTT. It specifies CASGWLREKLFF.

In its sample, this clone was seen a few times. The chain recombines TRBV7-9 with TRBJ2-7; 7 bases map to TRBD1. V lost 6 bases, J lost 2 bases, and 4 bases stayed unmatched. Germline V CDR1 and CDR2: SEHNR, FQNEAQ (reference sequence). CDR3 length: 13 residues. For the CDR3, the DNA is TGTGCCAGCAGAAGACAGGGAACCTACGAGCAGTACTTC. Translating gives CASRRQGTYEQYF.

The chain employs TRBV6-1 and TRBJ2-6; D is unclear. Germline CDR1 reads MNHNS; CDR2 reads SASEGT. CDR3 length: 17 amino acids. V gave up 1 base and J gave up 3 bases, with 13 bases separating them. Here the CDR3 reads CASSEVAERSGANVLTF. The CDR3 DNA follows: TGTGCCAGCAGTGAAGTTGCGGAAAGAAGTGGGGCCAACGTCCTGACTTTC.

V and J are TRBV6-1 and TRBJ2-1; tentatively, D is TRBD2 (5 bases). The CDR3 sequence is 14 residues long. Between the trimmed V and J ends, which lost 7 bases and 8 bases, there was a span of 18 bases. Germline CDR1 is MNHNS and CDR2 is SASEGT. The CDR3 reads CASNDYQPLDEQFF. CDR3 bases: TGTGCCAGCAACGACTACCAACCCCTCGATGAGCAGTTCTTC.

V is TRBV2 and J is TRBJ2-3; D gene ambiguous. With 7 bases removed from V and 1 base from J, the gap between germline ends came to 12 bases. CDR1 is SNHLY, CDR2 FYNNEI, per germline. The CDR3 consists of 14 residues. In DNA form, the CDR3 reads TGTGCCAGCAAGGAGTCCGCAGGCACAGATACGCAGTATTTT. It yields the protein CASKESAGTDTQYF. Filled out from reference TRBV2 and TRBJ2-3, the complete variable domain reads EPEVTQTPSHQVTQMGQEVILRCVPISNHLYFYWYRQILGQKVEFLVSFYNNEISEKSEIFDDQFSVERPDGSNFTLKIRSTKLEDSAMYFCASKESAGTDTQYFGPGTRLTVL.

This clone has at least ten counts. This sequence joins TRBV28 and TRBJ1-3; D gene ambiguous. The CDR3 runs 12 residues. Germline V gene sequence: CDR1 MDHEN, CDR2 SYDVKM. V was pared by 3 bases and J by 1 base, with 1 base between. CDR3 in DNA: TGTGCCAGCAGTTTTTCTGGAAACACCATATATTTT. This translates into CASSFSGNTIYF.

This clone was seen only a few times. CDR3 amino acids: CASITRGRVQPQHF. In nucleotides, the CDR3 is TGTGCCAGCATCACCCGGGGGCGGGTTCAGCCCCAGCATTTT. The genes are TRBV28 and TRBJ1-5, with D maybe TRBD1 (6 bases). The ends were cut back, 7 bases at V and 6 bases at J, with 16 bases in the middle. The V gene's germline CDR1 is MDHEN and CDR2 SYDVKM. This CDR3 is 14 amino acids long.

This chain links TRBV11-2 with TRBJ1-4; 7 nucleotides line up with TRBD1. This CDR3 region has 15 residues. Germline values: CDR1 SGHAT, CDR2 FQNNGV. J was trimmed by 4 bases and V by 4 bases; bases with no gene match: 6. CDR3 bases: TGTGCCAGCAGCTCGCGACAGGGTTTTAATGAAAAACTGTTTTTT. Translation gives CASSSRQGFNEKLFF.

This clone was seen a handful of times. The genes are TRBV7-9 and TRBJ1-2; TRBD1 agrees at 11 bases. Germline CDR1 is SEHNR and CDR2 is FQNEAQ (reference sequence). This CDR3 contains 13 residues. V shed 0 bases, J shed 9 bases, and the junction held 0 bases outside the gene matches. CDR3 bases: TGTGCCAGCAGCTTAGCGGACAGGGGGCGCTACACCTTC. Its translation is CASSLADRGRYTF.

The CDR3 here is CASSLIDNPVNTEAFF. The CDR3 DNA follows: TGTGCCAGCAGCTTGATAGACAACCCTGTGAACACTGAAGCTTTCTTT. The V gene is TRBV5-6, the J gene TRBJ1-1, with D hard to call. Germline values: CDR1 SGHDT, CDR2 YYEEEE. This CDR3 has 16 residues. The V end was cut by 1 base, the J end by 0 bases, with 13 bases between.

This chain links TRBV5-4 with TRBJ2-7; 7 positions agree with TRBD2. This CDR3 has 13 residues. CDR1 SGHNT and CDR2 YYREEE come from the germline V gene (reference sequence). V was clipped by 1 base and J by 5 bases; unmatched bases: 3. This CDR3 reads CASSLTAGDEQYF. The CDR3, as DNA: TGTGCCAGCAGCTTGACGGCGGGAGACGAGCAGTACTTC.

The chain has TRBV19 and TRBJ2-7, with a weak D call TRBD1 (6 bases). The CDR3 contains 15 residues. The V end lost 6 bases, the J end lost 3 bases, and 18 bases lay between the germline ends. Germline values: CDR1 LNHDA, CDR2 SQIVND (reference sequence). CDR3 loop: CASSYRPGQVYEQYF. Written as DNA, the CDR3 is TGTGCCAGTAGCTACAGACCGGGACAAGTCTACGAGCAGTACTTC.

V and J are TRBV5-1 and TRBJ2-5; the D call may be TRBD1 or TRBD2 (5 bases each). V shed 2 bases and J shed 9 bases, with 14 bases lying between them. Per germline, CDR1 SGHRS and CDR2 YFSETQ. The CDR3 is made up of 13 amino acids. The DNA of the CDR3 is TGCGCCAGCAGCTTTAATGGTGTGGGGGCCCAGTACTTC. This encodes CASSFNGVGAQYF.

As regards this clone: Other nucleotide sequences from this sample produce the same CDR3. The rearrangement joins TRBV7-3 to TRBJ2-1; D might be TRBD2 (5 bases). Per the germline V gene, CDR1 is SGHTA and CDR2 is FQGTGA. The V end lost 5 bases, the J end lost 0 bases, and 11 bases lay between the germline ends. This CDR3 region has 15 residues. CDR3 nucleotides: TGTGCCAGCAGCATAAGCGGAAGCTCCTACAATGAGCAGTTCTTC. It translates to CASSISGSSYNEQFF.

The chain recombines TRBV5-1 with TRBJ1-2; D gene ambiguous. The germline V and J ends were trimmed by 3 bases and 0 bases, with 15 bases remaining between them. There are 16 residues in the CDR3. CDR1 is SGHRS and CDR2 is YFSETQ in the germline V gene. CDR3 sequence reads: CASSSSPGETNYGYTF. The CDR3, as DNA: TGCGCCAGCAGCTCTTCGCCTGGAGAAACTAACTATGGCTACACCTTC.

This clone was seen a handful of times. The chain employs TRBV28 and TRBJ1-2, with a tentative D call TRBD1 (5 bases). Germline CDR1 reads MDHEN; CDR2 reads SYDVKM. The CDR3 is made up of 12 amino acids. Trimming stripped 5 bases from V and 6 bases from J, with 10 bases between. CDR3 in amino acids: CASSPQTDGYTF. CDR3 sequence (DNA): TGTGCCAGCAGTCCGCAGACAGATGGCTACACCTTC.

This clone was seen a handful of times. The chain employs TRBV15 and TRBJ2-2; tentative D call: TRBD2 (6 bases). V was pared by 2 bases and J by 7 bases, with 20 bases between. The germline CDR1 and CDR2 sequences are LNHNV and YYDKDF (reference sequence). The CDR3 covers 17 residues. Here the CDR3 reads CATSRQPPGTPSGELFF. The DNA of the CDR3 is TGTGCCACCAGCAGACAACCTCCCGGGACTCCCAGCGGGGAGCTGTTTTTT.

CDR3 amino acids: CASSPPGGQETQYF. CDR3 in DNA: TGTGCCAGCAGCCCTCCCGGGGGCCAAGAGACCCAGTACTTC. The chain recombines TRBV6-1 with TRBJ2-5, with D perhaps matching TRBD2 (6 bases). Between the trimmed V and J ends, which lost 6 bases and 1 base, there was a span of 12 bases. This CDR3 is 14 amino acids long. Germline V gives CDR1 MNHNS, CDR2 SASEGT.

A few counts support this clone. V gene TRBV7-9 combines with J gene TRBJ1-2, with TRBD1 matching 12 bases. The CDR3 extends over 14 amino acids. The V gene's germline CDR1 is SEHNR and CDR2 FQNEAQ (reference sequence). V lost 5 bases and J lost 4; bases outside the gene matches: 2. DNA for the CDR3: TGTGCCAGCAGCGCGGGACAGGGGGCCTATGGCTACACCTTC. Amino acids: CASSAGQGAYGYTF.